Listed here are 27 T cell receptor beta chains from one sample, sequenced in a study of cytomegalovirus exposure and HLA in healthy donors. Clones were sequenced by immunoSEQ multiplex PCR, and TCRdb holds only the in-frame ones, with some missing. This sample has about 280,000 clones, with 85% to 90% found just once. Sequenced: PBMCs. The receptors come from a woman aged 18-30 years in good health and CMV-seronegative.

This chain links TRBV28 with TRBJ2-7, with 15 bases identical to TRBD2. V lost 10 bases to trimming and J lost 6 bases; unmatched junction nucleotides: 10. CDR3 size: 15 residues. Germline V gene lookup returns CDR1 MDHEN and CDR2 SYDVKM. The CDR3: CATLSGLAGGAEQYF. For the CDR3, the DNA is TGTGCCACCCTTTCGGGACTAGCGGGAGGAGCCGAGCAGTACTTC. Full variable domain (outside the CDR3, taken from reference TRBV28 and TRBJ2-7): DVKVTQSSRYLVKRTGEKVFLECVQDMDHENMFWYRQDPGLGLRLIYFSYDVKMKEKGDIPEGYSVSREKKERFSLILESASTNQTSMYLCATLSGLAGGAEQYFGPGTRLTVT.

The rearrangement uses TRBV27 and TRBJ2-7, with TRBD1 matching 9 bases. Germline CDR1 and CDR2: MNHEY and SMNVEV (reference sequence). J lost 5 bases, V lost 5 bases, and 7 bases had no gene match. This CDR3 comprises 14 residues. CDR3 nucleotide sequence: TGTGCCAGCAGTACCCGGGACAGGGTGCACGAGCAGTACTTC. Its protein is CASSTRDRVHEQYF.

V usage is TRBV6-5 and J usage is TRBJ2-7; TRBD1 is a possible D gene (6 bases). Germline lookup yields CDR1 MNHEY and CDR2 SVGAGI. Trimming took off 6 bases at V and 4 bases at J, with 19 bases between the two ends. The CDR3 sequence is 15 residues long. The CDR3 loop reads CASSPDSNVGYEQYF. Written as DNA, the CDR3 is TGTGCCAGCAGCCCGGACAGTAATGTTGGATACGAGCAGTACTTC.

This sequence joins TRBV7-9 and TRBJ2-7; the match to TRBD1 covers 10 bases. The V segment lost 3 bases and the J segment 3 bases; nucleotides outside the gene matches: 5. Per germline, CDR1 SEHNR and CDR2 FQNEAQ (reference sequence). CDR3 size: 15 residues. The CDR3 region has the DNA TGTGCCAGCAGCTTCAAGACAGGGGGCATCTACGAGCAGTACTTC. It yields the protein CASSFKTGGIYEQYF.

This clone was counted once. The V and J genes are TRBV4-1 and TRBJ1-4; 9 bases fit TRBD1. Germline V gene data show CDR1 as MGHRA and CDR2 as YSYEKL. The CDR3 sequence is 15 residues long. The trim removed 2 bases at V and 6 bases at J, leaving 4 bases unmatched. CDR3 nucleotide sequence: TGCGCCAGCAGCCAAAGCGGGACAGGGTATGAAAAACTGTTTTTT. This sequence encodes CASSQSGTGYEKLFF.

This clone is medium-sized (0.01 to 0.1%). The V gene is TRBV16, the J gene TRBJ2-5, with D possibly matching TRBD2 (6 bases). From germline, CDR1 is KGHSY and CDR2 FQNENV. The CDR3 contains 14 residues. Between the trimmed V and J ends, which lost 1 base and 5 bases, there was a span of 11 bases. CDR3 amino acids: CASSQWRELETQYF. The CDR3 bases are TGTGCCAGCAGCCAATGGAGGGAGCTGGAGACCCAGTACTTC. Together with reference TRBV16 and TRBJ2-5, the CDR3 gives the full variable domain: GEEVAQTPKHLVRGEGQKAKLYCAPIKGHSYVFWYQQVLKNEFKFLISFQNENVFDETGMPKERFSAKCLPNSPCSLEIQATKLEDSAVYFCASSQWRELETQYFGPGTRLLVL.

The gene calls are TRBV7-9 and TRBJ2-5; D unclear. Germline assignment: CDR1 SEHNR and CDR2 FQNEAQ (reference sequence). The ends were cut back, 1 base at V and 2 bases at J, with 11 bases in the middle. There are 15 residues in the CDR3. In DNA, the CDR3 is TGTGCCAGCAGCTTAGTCGCGGTAGTACAAGAGACCCAGTACTTC. Residues: CASSLVAVVQETQYF. The complete variable domain, with remaining parts taken from reference TRBV7-9 and TRBJ2-5, reads DTGVSQNPRHKITKRGQNVTFRCDPISEHNRLYWYRQTLGQGPEFLTYFQNEAQLEKSRLLSDRFSAERPKGSFSTLEIQRTEQGDSAMYLCASSLVAVVQETQYFGPGTRLLVL.

The chain is built from TRBV2 and TRBJ1-2; 8 positions agree with TRBD1. Germline CDR1 and CDR2: SNHLY and FYNNEI. The CDR3 totals 14 residues. The trim removed 6 bases at V and 2 bases at J, leaving 5 bases unmatched. CDR3 in DNA: TGTGCCAGCAGCGCGACAGGGGCAAACTATGGCTACACCTTC. Encoded protein: CASSATGANYGYTF. The variable domain in full, with the rest retrieved from reference TRBV2 and TRBJ1-2, is EPEVTQTPSHQVTQMGQEVILRCVPISNHLYFYWYRQILGQKVEFLVSFYNNEISEKSEIFDDQFSVERPDGSNFTLKIRSTKLEDSAMYFCASSATGANYGYTFGSGTRLTVV.

The CDR3: CASSPKTQPKGETQYF. CDR3 in DNA: TGTGCCAGCAGTCCAAAGACACAACCTAAGGGGGAGACCCAGTACTTC. V gene TRBV6-6 combines with J gene TRBJ2-5, with D tentatively TRBD1 (5 bases). CDR1 and CDR2 from the germline V gene are MNHNY and SVGAGI (reference sequence). The CDR3 runs to 16 residues. Trimming pared 5 bases from V and 5 bases from J, leaving 21 bases between.

The chain carries TRBV11-2 and TRBJ2-7, with 11 nucleotides matching TRBD1. This CDR3 is built from 18 residues. Losses at the gene ends were 4 bases for V and 5 bases for J; bases not matched to a gene: 16. From germline, CDR1 is SGHAT and CDR2 FQNNGV. CDR3 sequence: CASSSKRSDRGLVDEQYF. The CDR3 region has the DNA TGTGCCAGCAGCTCCAAACGATCGGACAGGGGGCTCGTCGACGAGCAGTACTTC.

This clone appeared a single time. The chain is built from TRBV9 and TRBJ1-2; possible D gene TRBD1, 6 bases. V lost 3 bases and J 5 bases, leaving 17 bases between the germline ends. Germline assignment: CDR1 SGDLS and CDR2 YYNGEE. This CDR3 contains 15 residues. CDR3 DNA sequence: TGTGCCAGCAGCGACGAGGGGGAAGGAGTATATGGCTACACCTTC. Its translation is CASSDEGEGVYGYTF.

V gene TRBV4-1 combines with J gene TRBJ2-3; no reliable D call. Trimming shortened V by 0 bases and J by 4 bases, and 11 bases separated the two germline ends. The CDR3 covers 15 residues. Germline values: CDR1 MGHRA, CDR2 YSYEKL. The CDR3 sequence: CASSQDVTVPDTQYF. CDR3 bases: TGCGCCAGCAGCCAAGATGTAACTGTACCAGATACGCAGTATTTT.

This chain connects TRBV7-3 to TRBJ2-2, with 9 bases fitting TRBD1. V was clipped by 2 bases and J by 6 bases; unmatched bases: 4. Germline CDR1 SGHTA, CDR2 FQGTGA. This CDR3 region has 15 residues. The CDR3 DNA sequence: TGTGCCAGCAGCTTAGATGGGACAGGGCCCGGGGAGCTGTTTTTT. Protein sequence: CASSLDGTGPGELFF. Together with reference TRBV7-3 and TRBJ2-2, the CDR3 gives the full variable domain: GAGVSQTPSNKVTEKGKYVELRCDPISGHTALYWYRQSLGQGPEFLIYFQGTGAADDSGLPNDRFFAVRPEGSVSTLKIQRTERGDSAVYLCASSLDGTGPGELFFGEGSRLTVL.

CDR3 protein: CASSFGRSVSNQPQHF. The CDR3 DNA follows: TGTGCCAGCAGTTTCGGGAGATCGGTTAGCAATCAGCCCCAGCATTTT. V gene TRBV28 combines with J gene TRBJ1-5; no firm D call. The ends were cut back, 3 bases at V and 0 bases at J, with 12 bases in the middle. The CDR3 sequence is 16 residues long. Germline CDR1 reads MDHEN; CDR2 reads SYDVKM.

This chain uses TRBV5-4 with TRBJ2-3; D gene ambiguous. Germline V gene lookup returns CDR1 SGHNT and CDR2 YYREEE (reference sequence). CDR3 length: 13 amino acids. Trimming cost V 0 bases and J 3 bases, with 5 bases left between them. The CDR3 here is CASSLVQTDTQYF. DNA for the CDR3: TGTGCCAGCAGCTTGGTCCAGACAGATACGCAGTATTTT. Combining the CDR3 with reference TRBV5-4 and TRBJ2-3 gives the whole variable domain ETGVTQSPTHLIKTRGQQVTLRCSSQSGHNTVSWYQQALGQGPQFIFQYYREEENGRGNFPPRFSGLQFPNYSSELNVNALELDDSALYLCASSLVQTDTQYFGPGTRLTVL.

The V gene is TRBV28, the J gene TRBJ2-1; 7 positions match TRBD2. V trimming: 1 base; J trimming: 7 bases; junction bases outside the gene matches: 7. The CDR3 has 15 residues. Germline V lookup: CDR1 MDHEN, CDR2 SYDVKM. The CDR3: CASSLYVGGSNEQFF. CDR3 bases: TGTGCCAGCAGTTTATACGTCGGGGGGAGTAATGAGCAGTTCTTC.

V usage is TRBV5-4 and J usage is TRBJ2-3, with 10 nucleotides matching TRBD2. The V gene's germline CDR1 is SGHNT and CDR2 YYREEE (reference sequence). The V and J ends lost 0 bases and 4 bases, in that order; junction bases with no gene match: 17. There are 20 residues in the CDR3. CDR3 sequence: CASSLGAPASSGSWADTQYF. The CDR3 region has the DNA TGTGCCAGCAGCTTGGGGGCCCCTGCCTCTAGCGGGAGTTGGGCAGATACGCAGTATTTT.

The chain joins TRBV28 to TRBJ2-7; 8 bases map to TRBD2. Germline CDR1 reads MDHEN; CDR2 reads SYDVKM. CDR3 length: 13 amino acids. Unmatched junction bases numbered 9, after V lost 5 bases and J lost 9 bases. CDR3 protein: CASSGLARVGQYF. DNA for the CDR3: TGTGCCAGCAGTGGACTAGCCCGTGTGGGGCAGTACTTC. The full variable domain, completed using reference TRBV28 and TRBJ2-7, is DVKVTQSSRYLVKRTGEKVFLECVQDMDHENMFWYRQDPGLGLRLIYFSYDVKMKEKGDIPEGYSVSREKKERFSLILESASTNQTSMYLCASSGLARVGQYFGPGTRLTVT.

CDR3 bases: TGTGCCACCAGCAGAGCCCCTGGGGGGGCGAACACCGGGGAGCTGTTTTTT. It encodes CATSRAPGGANTGELFF. V usage is TRBV15 and J usage is TRBJ2-2; TRBD2 matches at 7 bases. The CDR3 runs to 17 residues. Germline V CDR1 and CDR2: LNHNV, YYDKDF (reference sequence). After removal of 1 base from V and 0 bases from J, the junction contained 5 bases not matched to a gene.

The chain is built from TRBV29-1 and TRBJ2-1, with D perhaps TRBD1 (6 bases). The germline CDR1 and CDR2 sequences are SQVTM and ANQGSEA. V lost 6 bases and J lost 4, with 28 bases in between. The length of the CDR3 is 18 residues. CDR3 loop: CSVPTVVGVRDKYNEQFF. The CDR3, as DNA: TGCAGCGTCCCAACAGTGGTGGGTGTTCGGGACAAGTACAATGAGCAGTTCTTC.

The V call is TRBV30, the J call TRBJ1-3; D is uncertain. V was cut by 2 bases and J by 0 bases, with 5 bases left in between. This CDR3 comprises 13 residues. Germline V gene data show CDR1 as GTSNPN and CDR2 as SVGIG (reference sequence). CDR3 nucleotide sequence: TGTGCCTGGAGTTCTTTCTCTGGAAACACCATATATTTT. Protein: CAWSSFSGNTIYF.

The chain links TRBV15 to TRBJ1-2; the D gene is possibly TRBD1 (5 bases). The CDR3 consists of 17 residues. Germline assignment: CDR1 LNHNV and CDR2 YYDKDF (reference sequence). The V gene lost 0 bases and the J gene lost 8 bases, with 22 bases spanning the gap. DNA of the CDR3: TGTGCCACCAGCAGAGAGATAATATCGTCAGGGACTTCGGGCTACACCTTC. Translating it yields CATSREIISSGTSGYTF.

The V and J genes are TRBV6-5 and TRBJ2-5; 9 positions match TRBD1. After removal of 6 bases from V and 7 bases from J, the junction contained 6 bases not matched to a gene. The CDR3 has 13 amino acids. Looked up from germline, CDR1 is MNHEY and CDR2 is SVGAGI. CDR3 DNA sequence: TGTGCCAGCAGCCACAGGGGGCGCGGGACCCAGTACTTC. It yields the protein CASSHRGRGTQYF.

The V and J genes are TRBV5-4 and TRBJ2-5; 9 positions match TRBD1. This CDR3 is built from 12 residues. V shed 2 bases, J shed 9 bases, and the junction held 2 bases outside the gene matches. Germline V lookup: CDR1 SGHNT, CDR2 YYREEE (reference sequence). The CDR3 loop is CASSFGQGSQYF. CDR3 nucleotides: TGTGCCAGCAGCTTTGGACAGGGGTCCCAGTACTTC.

The chain combines TRBV27 with TRBJ2-7, with TRBD1 matching over 9 bases. CDR3 length: 19 residues. The junction had 18 bases not matched to a gene; V was cut back by 4 bases and J by 2 bases. Per germline, CDR1 MNHEY and CDR2 SMNVEV (reference sequence). The CDR3 is CASSSLVGDRVEGTYEQYF. As DNA, the CDR3 is TGTGCCAGCAGTTCTCTAGTCGGGGACAGGGTGGAGGGTACCTACGAGCAGTACTTC.

The V and J genes are TRBV6-7 and TRBJ1-5, with D maybe TRBD1 (5 bases). TRBV6-7 belongs to the ORF category, with a function that is uncertain. The CDR3 extends over 19 amino acids. Trimming took 6 bases from V and 0 from J, leaving 24 bases between them. The CDR3 sequence: CASSPRGNDGLYSNQPQHF. The DNA of the CDR3 is TGTGCCAGCAGCCCTAGGGGCAACGATGGGCTTTATAGCAATCAGCCCCAGCATTTT.

V and J are TRBV6-5 and TRBJ1-5; D gene ambiguous. CDR3 length equals 11 residues. Germline CDR1 MNHEY, CDR2 SVGAGI. The V end lost 5 bases, the J end lost 11 bases, and 10 bases lay between the germline ends. CDR3 loop: CASSDLGTQHF. The CDR3 coding sequence is TGTGCCAGCAGTGACCTCGGGACCCAGCATTTT.